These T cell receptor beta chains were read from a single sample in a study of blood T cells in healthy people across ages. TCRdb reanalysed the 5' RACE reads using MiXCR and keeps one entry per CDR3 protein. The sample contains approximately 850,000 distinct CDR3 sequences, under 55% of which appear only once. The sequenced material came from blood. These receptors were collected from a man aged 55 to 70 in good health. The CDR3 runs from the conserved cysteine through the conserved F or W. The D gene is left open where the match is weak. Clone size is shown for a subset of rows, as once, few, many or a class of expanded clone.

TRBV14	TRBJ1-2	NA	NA	TGTGCCAGCAGCCGCGACAGCAACTGTGGCTACACCTTC	CASSRDSNCGYTF
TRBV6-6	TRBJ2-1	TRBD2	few	TGTGCCAGCAGTTCGGGGACTAGCCTCACCTACAATGAGCAGTTCTTC	CASSSGTSLTYNEQFF
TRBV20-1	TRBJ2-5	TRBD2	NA	TGCAGCGCTCTCGGGGGGGAGGAAGAGACCCAGTACTTC	CSALGGEEETQYF
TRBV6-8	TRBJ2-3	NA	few	TGTGCCAGTAGGGAGCACACAGATACGCAGTATTTT	CASREHTDTQYF
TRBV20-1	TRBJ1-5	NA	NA	TGCAGTGCTGCCCTTTGGGGAGGCAATCAGCCCCAGCATTTT	CSAALWGGNQPQHF
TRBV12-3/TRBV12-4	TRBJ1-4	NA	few	TGTGCCAGCAGTTCAACAGGATTCCGACTGTTTTTT	CASSSTGFRLFF
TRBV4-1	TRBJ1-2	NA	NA	TGCGCCAGCAGCCAAGATTTAGGGCAGTACTTTGGCTACACCTTC	CASSQDLGQYFGYTF
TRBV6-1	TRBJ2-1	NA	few	TGTGCCAGCAGTGAAGCGGGGCTAGCGTCCTCCTACAATGAGCAGTTCTTC	CASSEAGLASSYNEQFF
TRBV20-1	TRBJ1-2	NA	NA	TGCAGTGCTAGAAGGAGGCGGGATGGCTACACCTTC	CSARRRRDGYTF
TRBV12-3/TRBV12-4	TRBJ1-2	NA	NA	TGTGCCAGCAGTCCGATTATCGGGGTCGGCTACACCTTC	CASSPIIGVGYTF
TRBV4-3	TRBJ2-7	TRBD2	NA	TGCGACGCGGGGGGGCTCCCCTACGAGCAGTACTTC	CDAGGLPYEQYF
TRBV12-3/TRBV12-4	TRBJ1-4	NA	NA	TGTGCCAGCAGTTTGGGGGGTGGCGTTACGGAAAAACTGTTTTTT	CASSLGGGVTEKLFF
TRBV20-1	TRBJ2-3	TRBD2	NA	TGCAGTGCTAACGGGGGGATAGCGGGGGCTAGCACAGATACGCAGTATTTT	CSANGGIAGASTDTQYF
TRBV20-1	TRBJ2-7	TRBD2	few	TGCAGTGCTAGAGACCTAGCGGGGTCCCTATTCTACGAGCAGTACTTC	CSARDLAGSLFYEQYF
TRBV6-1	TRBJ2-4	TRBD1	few	TGTGCCAGCAGCACTCCGACAGGGGGCTCTGGAGAGCAGTACTTC	CASSTPTGGSGEQYF
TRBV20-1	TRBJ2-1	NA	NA	TGCAGTGCTAGAGGGGGGAAATCCTACAATGAGCAGTTCTTC	CSARGGKSYNEQFF
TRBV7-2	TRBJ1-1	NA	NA	TGTGCCAGCAGCGAAGTTAAGGGGGGCAACACTGAAGCTTTCTTT	CASSEVKGGNTEAFF
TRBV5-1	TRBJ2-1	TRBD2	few	TGCGCCAGCAGCTTCACTGCCGGGACTAGCGGGAAAAGCTCCTACAATGAGCAGTTCTTC	CASSFTAGTSGKSSYNEQFF
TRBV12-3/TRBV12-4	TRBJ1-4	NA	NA	TGTGCCAGCAGTTTAGGCAGGGTAGCAACTAATGAAAAACTGTTTTTT	CASSLGRVATNEKLFF
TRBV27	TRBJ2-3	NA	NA	TGTGCCAGCAGTCCCCAGACTGCCCGGGGCACAGATACGCAGTATTTT	CASSPQTARGTDTQYF
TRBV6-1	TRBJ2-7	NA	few	TGTGCCAGCAGTGTCAACTGGGGGGACGAGCAGTACTTC	CASSVNWGDEQYF
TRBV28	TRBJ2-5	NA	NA	TGTGCCAGCAGACTTACAGGGTCCGCGGAGACCCAGTACTTC	CASRLTGSAETQYF
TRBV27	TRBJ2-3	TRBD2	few	TGTGCCAGCAGTTTCCGACTAGCGGGCCCAGATACGCAGTATTTT	CASSFRLAGPDTQYF
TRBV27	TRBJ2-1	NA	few	TGTGCCAGCAGTTTATCGGGGTTTGTCTATGGGGATGAGCAGTTCTTC	CASSLSGFVYGDEQFF
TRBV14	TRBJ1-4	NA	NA	TGTGCCAGCAGCCAAGATCCGGGGTCTAATGAAAAACTGTTTTTT	CASSQDPGSNEKLFF
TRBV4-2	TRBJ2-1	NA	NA	TGTGCCAGCAGCCAGTCAGGGGAAGGAAATGAGCAGTTCTTC	CASSQSGEGNEQFF
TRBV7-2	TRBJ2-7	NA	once	TGTGCCAGCAGCTTGGGAGGCAGTGGGCAGTACTTC	CASSLGGSGQYF
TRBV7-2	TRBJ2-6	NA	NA	TGTGCCAGCAGCCCTACGCGGGACAGGGCCAACGTCCTGACTTTC	CASSPTRDRANVLTF
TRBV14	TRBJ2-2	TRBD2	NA	TGTGCCAGCAGCCAAGTCTGGGGAGGGGTGAACACCGGGGAGCTGTTTTTT	CASSQVWGGVNTGELFF
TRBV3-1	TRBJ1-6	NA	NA	TGTGCCAGCAGCCAGACAGTGAATTCACCCCTCCACTTT	CASSQTVNSPLHF
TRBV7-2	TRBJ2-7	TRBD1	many	TGTGCCAGCAGCTTAGGAAACAGGGGGCTCGCCTACGAGCAGTACTTC	CASSLGNRGLAYEQYF
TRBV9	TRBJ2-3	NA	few	TGTGCCAGCAGCTCACGTCCTGAGACTTCCACAGATACGCAGTATTTT	CASSSRPETSTDTQYF
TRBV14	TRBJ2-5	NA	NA	TGTGCCAGCAGCCAAGATTTGGGACAAGCCCAAGAGACCCAGTACTTC	CASSQDLGQAQETQYF
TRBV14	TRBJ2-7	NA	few	TGTGCCAGCAGCCAAGGTCCCGGGACCGAGCAGTACTTC	CASSQGPGTEQYF
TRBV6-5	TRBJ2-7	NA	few	TGTGCCAGCAGTTACCGACAGGTCGGGTACGAGCAGTACTTC	CASSYRQVGYEQYF
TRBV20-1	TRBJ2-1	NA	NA	TGCAGTGCTACTACCGACGGGGACGCGCAGTTCTTC	CSATTDGDAQFF
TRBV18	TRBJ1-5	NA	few	TGTGCCAGCTCACCAGTGTCAGCGAATCAGCCCCAGCATTTT	CASSPVSANQPQHF
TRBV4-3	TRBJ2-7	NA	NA	TGCGCCAGCAGCCAAGCAAGACAGAGAAGCCACGAGCAGTACTTC	CASSQARQRSHEQYF
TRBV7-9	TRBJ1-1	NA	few	TGTGCCAGCACCTCCAACCGAGGGTTGCCTGAAGCTTTCTTT	CASTSNRGLPEAFF
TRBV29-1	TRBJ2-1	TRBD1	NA	TGCAGCGTGGGACAGGGATACAATGAGCAGTTCTTC	CSVGQGYNEQFF
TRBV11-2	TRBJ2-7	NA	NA	TGTGCCAGCAGCTTTGACAGAAATCGATACAATGAGCAGTACTTC	CASSFDRNRYNEQYF
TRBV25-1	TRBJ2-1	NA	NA	TGTGCCAGCAGTGACGGGGGAGCTTACAATGAGCAGTTCTTC	CASSDGGAYNEQFF
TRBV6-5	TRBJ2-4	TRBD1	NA	TGTGCCAGCAGTTCAACACGGGCGACAGGGAATAGGAACATTCAGTACTTC	CASSSTRATGNRNIQYF
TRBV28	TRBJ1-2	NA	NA	TGTGCCAGCAGTTTATTGAGGGACAACTATGGCTACACCTTC	CASSLLRDNYGYTF
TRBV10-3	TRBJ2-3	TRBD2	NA	TGTGCCATCTCCCTGGGGAGCGGGGGCCCCACAGATACGCAGTATTTT	CAISLGSGGPTDTQYF
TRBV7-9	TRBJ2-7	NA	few	TGTGCCAGCAGCTTAGTTCGAACAGGGCACCCCTACGAGCAGTACTTC	CASSLVRTGHPYEQYF
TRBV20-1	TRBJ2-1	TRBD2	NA	TGCAGTGCTAGAGACCCATCTAGCGGGGGTAAGAATGAGCAGTTCTTC	CSARDPSSGGKNEQFF
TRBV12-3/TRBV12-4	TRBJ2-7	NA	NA	TGTGCCAGCAAGGACACCGGTGGGTACGAGCAGTACTTC	CASKDTGGYEQYF
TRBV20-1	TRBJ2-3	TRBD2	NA	TGCAGTGCTAGACGGGCGGGGGGTTCAGATACGCAGTATTTT	CSARRAGGSDTQYF
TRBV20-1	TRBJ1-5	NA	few	TGCAGTGCTAGACCCCCTGGGCCTCTAAATCAGCCCCAGCATTTT	CSARPPGPLNQPQHF
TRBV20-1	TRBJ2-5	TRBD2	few	TGCAGTGCTAGTCGGACTAGCGACCAAGAGACCCAGTACTTC	CSASRTSDQETQYF
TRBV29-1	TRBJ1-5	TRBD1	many	TGCAGCGTTCCCGGGACAGGGAATCAGCCCCAGCATTTT	CSVPGTGNQPQHF
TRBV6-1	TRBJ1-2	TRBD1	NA	TGTGCCAGCAGTGAAGATAACAGGGGATACTATGGCTACACCTTC	CASSEDNRGYYGYTF
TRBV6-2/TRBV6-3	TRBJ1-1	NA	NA	TGTGCCAGCAGTCCACGCCGGGATGTAGAAGCTTTCTTT	CASSPRRDVEAFF
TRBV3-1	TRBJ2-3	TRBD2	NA	TGTGCCAGCAGCCAAGTTAGCGGGCAGGGTAATTTCCCAGATACGCAGTATTTT	CASSQVSGQGNFPDTQYF
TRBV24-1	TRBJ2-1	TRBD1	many	TGTGCCACCAGTGATCGGGACAGCTACAATGAGCAGTTCTTC	CATSDRDSYNEQFF
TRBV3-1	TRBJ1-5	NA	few	TGTGCCAGCAGCCAAGGTTCAGGGTGGGATAGCAATCAGCCCCAGCATTTT	CASSQGSGWDSNQPQHF
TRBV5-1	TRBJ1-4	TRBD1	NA	TGCGCCAGCAGCTGGACAGGGGGCACGTTTAATGAAAAACTGTTTTTT	CASSWTGGTFNEKLFF
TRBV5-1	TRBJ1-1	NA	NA	TGCGCCAGCAGCACCCCCGCAGGGACTGAAGCTTTCTTT	CASSTPAGTEAFF
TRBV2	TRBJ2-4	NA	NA	TGTGCCAGCAGTGTTGGGGGAGAGAAAAACATTCAGTACTTC	CASSVGGEKNIQYF